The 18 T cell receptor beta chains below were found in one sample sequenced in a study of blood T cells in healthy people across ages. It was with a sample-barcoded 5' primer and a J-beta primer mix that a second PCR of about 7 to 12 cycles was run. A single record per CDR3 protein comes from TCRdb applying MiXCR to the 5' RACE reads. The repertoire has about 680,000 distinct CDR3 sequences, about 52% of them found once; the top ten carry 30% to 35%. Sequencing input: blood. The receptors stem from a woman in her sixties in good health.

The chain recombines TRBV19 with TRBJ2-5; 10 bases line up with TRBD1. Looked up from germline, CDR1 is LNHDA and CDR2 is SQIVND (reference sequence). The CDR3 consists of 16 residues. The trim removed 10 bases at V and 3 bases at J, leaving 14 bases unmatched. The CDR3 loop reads CANQRRVGTGEETQYF. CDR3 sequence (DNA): TGTGCCAACCAGAGGAGGGTCGGGACAGGGGAAGAGACCCAGTACTTC.

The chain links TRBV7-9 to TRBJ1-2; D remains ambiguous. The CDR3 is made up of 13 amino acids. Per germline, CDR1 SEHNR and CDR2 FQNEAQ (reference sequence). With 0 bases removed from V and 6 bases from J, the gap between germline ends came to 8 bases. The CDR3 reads CASSLANVNGYTF. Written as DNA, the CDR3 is TGTGCCAGCAGCTTAGCTAACGTCAATGGCTACACCTTC.

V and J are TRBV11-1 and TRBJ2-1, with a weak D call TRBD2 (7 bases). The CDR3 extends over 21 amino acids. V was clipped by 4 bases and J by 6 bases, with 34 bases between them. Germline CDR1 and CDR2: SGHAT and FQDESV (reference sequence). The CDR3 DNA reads TGTGCCAGCAGCTCCCGCCCCCTTGCGGGGGCCCGAAAAATATCCCCCAATGAGCAGTTCTTC. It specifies CASSSRPLAGARKISPNEQFF.

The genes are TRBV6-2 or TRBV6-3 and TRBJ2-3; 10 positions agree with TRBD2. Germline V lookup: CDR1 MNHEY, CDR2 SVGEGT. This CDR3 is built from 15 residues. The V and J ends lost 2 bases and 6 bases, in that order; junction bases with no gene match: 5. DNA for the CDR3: TGTGCCAGCAGTTACCGGGCTAGCGGGAGTGATACGCAGTATTTT. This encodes CASSYRASGSDTQYF.

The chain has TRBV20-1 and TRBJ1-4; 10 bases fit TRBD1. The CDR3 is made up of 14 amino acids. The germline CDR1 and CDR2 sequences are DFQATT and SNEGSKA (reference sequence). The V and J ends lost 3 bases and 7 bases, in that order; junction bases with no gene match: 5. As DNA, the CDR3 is TGCAGTGCTAGTGAGGACAGGGGGATTGAAAAACTGTTTTTT. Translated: CSASEDRGIEKLFF.

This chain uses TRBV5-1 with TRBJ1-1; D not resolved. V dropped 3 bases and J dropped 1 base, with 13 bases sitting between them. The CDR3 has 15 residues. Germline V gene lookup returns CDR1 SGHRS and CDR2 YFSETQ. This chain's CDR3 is CASSSTTLSNTEAFF. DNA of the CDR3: TGCGCCAGCAGCTCAACGACATTGTCGAACACTGAAGCTTTCTTT.

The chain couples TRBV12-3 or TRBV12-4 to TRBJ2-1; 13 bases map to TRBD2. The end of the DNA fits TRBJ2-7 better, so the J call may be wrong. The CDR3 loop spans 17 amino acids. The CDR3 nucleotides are TGTGCCAGCTCTGGACTAGCGGGAGCGAGGTACAACAATGAGCAGTACTTC. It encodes CASSGLAGARYNNEQYF.

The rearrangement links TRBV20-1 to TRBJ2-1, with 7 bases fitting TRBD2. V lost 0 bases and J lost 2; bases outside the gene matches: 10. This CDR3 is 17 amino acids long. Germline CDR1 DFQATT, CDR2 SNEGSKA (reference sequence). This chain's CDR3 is CSARDWERDETYNEQFF. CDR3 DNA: TGCAGTGCTAGAGATTGGGAGCGGGATGAGACCTACAATGAGCAGTTCTTC.

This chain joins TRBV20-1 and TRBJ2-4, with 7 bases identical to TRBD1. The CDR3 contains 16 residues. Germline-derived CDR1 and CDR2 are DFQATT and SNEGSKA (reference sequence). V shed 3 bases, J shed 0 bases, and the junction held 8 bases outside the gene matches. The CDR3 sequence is CSASRMGQPAKNIQYF. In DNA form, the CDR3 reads TGCAGTGCTAGCCGAATGGGACAGCCAGCCAAAAACATTCAGTACTTC.

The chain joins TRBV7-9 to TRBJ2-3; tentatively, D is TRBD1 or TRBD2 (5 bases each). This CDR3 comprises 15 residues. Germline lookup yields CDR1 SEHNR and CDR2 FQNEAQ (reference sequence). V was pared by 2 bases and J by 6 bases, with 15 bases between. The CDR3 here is CASSLSGSRVDTQYF. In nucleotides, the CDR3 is TGTGCCAGCAGCTTATCAGGGTCGAGGGTCGATACGCAGTATTTT.

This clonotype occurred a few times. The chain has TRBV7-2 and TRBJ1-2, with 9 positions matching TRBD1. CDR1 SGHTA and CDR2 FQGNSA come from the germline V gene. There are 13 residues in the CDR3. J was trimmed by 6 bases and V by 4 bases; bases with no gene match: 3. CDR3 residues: CASSSGQGNGYTF. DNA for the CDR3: TGTGCCAGCAGCTCGGGACAGGGCAATGGCTACACCTTC.

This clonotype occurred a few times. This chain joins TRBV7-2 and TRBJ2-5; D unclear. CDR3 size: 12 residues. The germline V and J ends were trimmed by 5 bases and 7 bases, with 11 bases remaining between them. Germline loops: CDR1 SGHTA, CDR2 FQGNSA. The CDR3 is CASSPLLGTQYF. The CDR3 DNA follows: TGTGCCAGCAGCCCCCTCCTTGGGACCCAGTACTTC.

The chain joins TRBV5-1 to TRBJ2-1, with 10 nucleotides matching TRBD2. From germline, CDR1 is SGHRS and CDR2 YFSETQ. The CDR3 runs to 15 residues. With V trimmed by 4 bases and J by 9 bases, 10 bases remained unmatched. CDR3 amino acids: CASSGLAGAPGEQFF. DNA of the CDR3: TGCGCCAGCAGCGGGCTAGCGGGAGCCCCAGGTGAGCAGTTCTTC.

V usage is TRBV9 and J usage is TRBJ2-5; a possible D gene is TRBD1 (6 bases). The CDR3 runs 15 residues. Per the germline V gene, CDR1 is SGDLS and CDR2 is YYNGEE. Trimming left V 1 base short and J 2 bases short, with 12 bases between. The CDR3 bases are TGTGCCAGCAGCGTAACTGTGGACAGACAAGAGACCCAGTACTTC. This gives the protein CASSVTVDRQETQYF.

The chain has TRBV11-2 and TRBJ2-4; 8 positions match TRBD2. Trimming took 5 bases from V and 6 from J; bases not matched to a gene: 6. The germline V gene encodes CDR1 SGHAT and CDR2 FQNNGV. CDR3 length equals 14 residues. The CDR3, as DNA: TGTGCCAGCAGCCCGTCGGGGGGGCGAAACATTCAGTACTTC. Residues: CASSPSGGRNIQYF.

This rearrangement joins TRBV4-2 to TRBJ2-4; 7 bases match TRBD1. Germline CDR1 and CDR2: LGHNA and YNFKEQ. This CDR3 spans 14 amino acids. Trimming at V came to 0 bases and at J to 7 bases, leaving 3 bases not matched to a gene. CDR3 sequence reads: CASSQETGSNIQYF. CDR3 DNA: TGTGCCAGCAGCCAAGAGACAGGGTCCAACATTCAGTACTTC.

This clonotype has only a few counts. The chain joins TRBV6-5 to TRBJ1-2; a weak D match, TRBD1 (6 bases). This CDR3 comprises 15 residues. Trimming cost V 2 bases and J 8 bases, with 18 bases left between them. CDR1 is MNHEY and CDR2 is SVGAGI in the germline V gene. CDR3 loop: CASSYAVRGAGGYTF. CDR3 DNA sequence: TGTGCCAGCAGTTACGCAGTGCGGGGGGCGGGCGGCTACACCTTC.

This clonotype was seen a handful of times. The CDR3 DNA reads TGCGCCAGCAGCCGTGACCCCGCGGGGCAAGAGACCCAGTACTTC. This translates into CASSRDPAGQETQYF. The chain recombines TRBV5-1 with TRBJ2-5; the D gene is possibly TRBD2 (6 bases). The CDR3 length is 15 residues. Trimming left V 4 bases short and J 2 bases short, with 15 bases between. Germline CDR1 reads SGHRS; CDR2 reads YFSETQ.